Listed below are T cell receptor beta chains from one sample, sequenced in a study of blood T cell repertoires in COVID-19. The assay was immunoSEQ multiplex PCR, and TCRdb's table has in-frame clones only and misses some. The data show fewer than 250,000 clones, 86% seen once. Input material: peripheral blood. Receptors originate from a woman aged 55-69 years who had recovered from COVID-19. CDR3s include the opening cysteine and the closing phenylalanine or tryptophan. A D gene is named only where the DNA matches it firmly. Size is stated for part of the rows, as once, few or many counts, or as a class when the clone is expanded.

clone_size,j_call,d_call,v_call,cdr3_aa,cdr3_nt
NA,TRBJ2-2,NA,TRBV19,CASPNSDYGELFF,TGTGCCAGTCCAAATTCCGACTACGGGGAGCTGTTTTTT
once,TRBJ2-5,TRBD1,TRBV6-2/TRBV6-3,CASSYIPGGQNLFQETQYF,TGTGCCAGCAGTTACATCCCAGGGGGACAGAATCTATTTCAAGAGACCCAGTACTTC
NA,TRBJ1-5,TRBD1,TRBV5-6,CASTNGQGGPNQPQHF,TGTGCCAGCACCAATGGACAGGGAGGGCCCAATCAGCCCCAGCATTTT
NA,TRBJ2-7,TRBD1,TRBV11-1,CASSTQGQGSYEQYF,TGTGCCAGCAGCACCCAGGGACAGGGATCCTACGAGCAGTACTTC
NA,TRBJ2-3,NA,TRBV7-2,CASSLEYRDTQYF,TGTGCCAGCAGCTTAGAATACCGGGATACGCAGTATTTT
NA,TRBJ2-6,TRBD1,TRBV7-2,CASSPRTGGESGANVLTF,TGTGCCAGCAGCCCCCGGACAGGGGGCGAGTCTGGGGCCAACGTCCTGACTTTC
NA,TRBJ2-1,NA,TRBV19,CASSIRLVRDEQFF,TGTGCCAGTAGTATTCGACTAGTGAGGGATGAGCAGTTCTTC
NA,TRBJ2-3,NA,TRBV10-3,CAISVGTDTQYF,TGTGCCATCAGTGTCGGGACAGATACGCAGTATTTT
NA,TRBJ1-6,NA,TRBV19,CASRGPEGNSPLHF,TGTGCCAGTAGGGGACCGGAGGGGAATTCACCCCTCCACTTT
NA,TRBJ2-5,TRBD2,TRBV5-4,CASSLGLAGQETQYF,TGTGCCAGCAGCTTGGGACTAGCGGGGCAAGAGACCCAGTACTTC
NA,TRBJ2-3,NA,TRBV20-1,CSASLSTDTQYF,TGCAGTGCTAGTCTTAGCACAGATACGCAGTATTTT
NA,TRBJ1-6,NA,TRBV18,CASSPSPQGPLHF,TGTGCCAGCTCACCAAGTCCCCAGGGACCCCTCCACTTT
NA,TRBJ1-4,NA,TRBV6-5,CASRDQATRGEKLFF,TGTGCCAGCAGAGACCAGGCCACCCGTGGGGAAAAACTGTTTTTT
NA,TRBJ2-3,NA,TRBV27,CASSSYLGTQYF,TGTGCCAGCAGTTCCTACTTGGGCACGCAGTATTTT